Listed below are T cell receptor beta chains from one sample, sequenced in a study of T cell changes during pregnancy in multiple sclerosis. The repertoire was sequenced with immunoSEQ multiplex PCR; TCRdb's copy has only in-frame clones and lacks some. The profile shows tens of thousands of clones, 92% of them singletons. Sequencing used CD4+ T cells from peripheral blood mononuclear cells, obtained in the third trimester of pregnancy. The source of these receptors is a female donor with multiple sclerosis, enrolled in a pregnancy study. Each CDR3 is given with its conserved first and last residue. D genes are given only for firm matches.

CDR3 protein: CASSIRGTRRHEQYF
CDR3 DNA: TGTGCCAGTAGTATTCGCGGGACTAGACGCCACGAGCAGTACTTC
V gene: TRBV19
J gene: TRBJ2-7
D gene: TRBD2

CDR3 protein: CASSMTGPNQPQHF
CDR3 DNA: TGTGCCAGCAGTATGACAGGGCCCAATCAGCCCCAGCATTTT
V gene: TRBV6-1
J gene: TRBJ1-5
D gene: TRBD1

CDR3 protein: CASSPDKNQPQHF
CDR3 DNA: TGTGCCAGCAGCCCGGACAAGAATCAGCCCCAGCATTTT
V gene: TRBV7-9
J gene: TRBJ1-5
D gene: -

CDR3 protein: CATSRAPGLAATSYEQYF
CDR3 DNA: TGTGCCACCAGCAGAGCCCCGGGACTAGCGGCAACCTCCTACGAGCAGTACTTC
V gene: TRBV15
J gene: TRBJ2-7
D gene: TRBD2

CDR3 protein: CASSLMLAGVGEQYF
CDR3 DNA: TGTGCCAGCAGCTTAATGCTAGCGGGAGTGGGCGAGCAGTACTTC
V gene: TRBV7-3
J gene: TRBJ2-7
D gene: TRBD2

CDR3 protein: CASSRNLGTSGMSYEQYF
CDR3 DNA: TGCGCCAGCAGCCGGAATTTGGGAACTAGCGGGATGTCCTACGAGCAGTACTTC
V gene: TRBV4-3
J gene: TRBJ2-7
D gene: TRBD2

CDR3 protein: CASLGLPRVEQFF
CDR3 DNA: TGTGCCAGCCTCGGACTACCCCGGGTGGAGCAGTTCTTC
V gene: TRBV28
J gene: TRBJ2-1
D gene: -

CDR3 protein: CASSFLGLAGPTQNNEQFF
CDR3 DNA: TGTGCCAGCAGCTTTTTAGGACTAGCGGGACCTACCCAAAACAATGAGCAGTTCTTC
V gene: TRBV7-9
J gene: TRBJ2-1
D gene: TRBD2

CDR3 protein: CASSTGTGGAGAYGYTF
CDR3 DNA: TGTGCCAGCAGCACCGGGACAGGGGGCGCGGGGGCCTATGGCTACACCTTC
V gene: TRBV5-4
J gene: TRBJ1-2
D gene: TRBD1

CDR3 protein: CASSTSNEKLFF
CDR3 DNA: TGTGCCAGCAGTACTTCTAATGAAAAACTGTTTTTT
V gene: TRBV28
J gene: TRBJ1-4
D gene: -

CDR3 protein: CASSPLRGGTQYF
CDR3 DNA: TGTGCCAGTAGTCCCCTGAGGGGGGGGACCCAGTACTTC
V gene: TRBV19
J gene: TRBJ2-5
D gene: -

CDR3 protein: CASGLAGHYEQYF
CDR3 DNA: TGTGCCAGCGGACTAGCGGGCCACTACGAGCAGTACTTC
V gene: TRBV7-9
J gene: TRBJ2-7
D gene: TRBD2

CDR3 protein: CASSPQGALNTEAFF
CDR3 DNA: TGTGCCAGCTCACCTCAGGGGGCTTTGAACACTGAAGCTTTCTTT
V gene: TRBV18
J gene: TRBJ1-1
D gene: TRBD1

CDR3 protein: CACRTSGRETQYF
CDR3 DNA: TGTGCCTGCAGGACTAGCGGGAGGGAGACCCAGTACTTC
V gene: TRBV30
J gene: TRBJ2-5
D gene: TRBD2

CDR3 protein: CASSPTGTEAFF
CDR3 DNA: TGCGCCAGCAGCCCTACAGGCACTGAAGCTTTCTTT
V gene: TRBV5-1
J gene: TRBJ1-1
D gene: -

CDR3 protein: CASSPVGRKNTEAFF
CDR3 DNA: TGTGCCAGCAGCCCAGTAGGGAGAAAGAACACTGAAGCTTTCTTT
V gene: TRBV11-2
J gene: TRBJ1-1
D gene: -